The rows below give T cell receptor beta chains drawn from one sample of a study of cytomegalovirus exposure and HLA in healthy donors. This table comes from immunoSEQ multiplex PCR, and its TCRdb copy is limited to in-frame clones, with some not included. This sample has approximately 110,000 clones, with just under 75% found just once. The sample comprised PBMCs. These TCRs come from a man aged 45-65 years in good health and CMV-seropositive. CDR3s include the opening cysteine and the closing phenylalanine or tryptophan. The D gene is left open where the match is weak. Part of the rows lack a size; the others show once, few, many or a class for expanded clones.

abundance: .
j_gene: TRBJ1-2
v_gene: TRBV2
d_gene: .
CDR3nt: TGTGCCAGCACGAGGGTAGGGAACGGTGGCTACACCTTC
CDR3aa: CASTRVGNGGYTF

abundance: .
j_gene: TRBJ2-1
v_gene: TRBV7-3
d_gene: TRBD2
CDR3nt: TGTGCCAGCAGCACAGGACTAGCGGACAATGAGCAGTTCTTC
CDR3aa: CASSTGLADNEQFF

abundance: .
j_gene: TRBJ2-7
v_gene: TRBV6-5
d_gene: TRBD1
CDR3nt: TGTGCCAGCACCGCCGGGCAGGGGGCGAACTACGAGCAGTACTTC
CDR3aa: CASTAGQGANYEQYF

abundance: .
j_gene: TRBJ2-1
v_gene: TRBV7-2
d_gene: TRBD1
CDR3nt: TGTGCCAGCAGCTTAACAGGGGCTAACAATGAGCAGTTCTTC
CDR3aa: CASSLTGANNEQFF

abundance: .
j_gene: TRBJ1-5
v_gene: TRBV5-8
d_gene: TRBD1
CDR3nt: TGTGCCAGCAGCGGCGGACAGGGGGGCGGTCAGCCCCAGCATTTT
CDR3aa: CASSGGQGGGQPQHF

abundance: .
j_gene: TRBJ2-1
v_gene: TRBV27
d_gene: TRBD2
CDR3nt: TGTGCCAGCAGTACTAGCGGGAGCTACAATGAGCAGTTCTTC
CDR3aa: CASSTSGSYNEQFF

abundance: .
j_gene: TRBJ2-5
v_gene: TRBV5-1
d_gene: TRBD1
CDR3nt: TGCGCCAGCAGCGCGGCGGGACAGGTGACACAAGAGACCCAGTACTTC
CDR3aa: CASSAAGQVTQETQYF

abundance: .
j_gene: TRBJ1-3
v_gene: TRBV9
d_gene: TRBD1
CDR3nt: TGTGCCAGCAGCGTAGGTCCAGGGGGCACTGGAAACACCATATATTTT
CDR3aa: CASSVGPGGTGNTIYF

abundance: .
j_gene: TRBJ2-1
v_gene: TRBV7-8
d_gene: .
CDR3nt: TGTGCCAGCTCTTGGGGGAGGTCCTACAATGAGCAGTTCTTC
CDR3aa: CASSWGRSYNEQFF

abundance: .
j_gene: TRBJ2-4
v_gene: TRBV18
d_gene: .
CDR3nt: TGTGCCAGCTCACCGGGCACAGGAGGGTTGGACATTCAGTACTTC
CDR3aa: CASSPGTGGLDIQYF

abundance: .
j_gene: TRBJ2-1
v_gene: TRBV12-5
d_gene: TRBD2
CDR3nt: TGTGCTAGTTCCGGACTAGCGGGAGTCATTAATGAGCAGTTCTTC
CDR3aa: CASSGLAGVINEQFF

abundance: once
j_gene: TRBJ2-5
v_gene: TRBV25-1
d_gene: .
CDR3nt: TGTGCCAGCAGTGAATATGGAGGGTCCCAAGAGACCCAGTACTTC
CDR3aa: CASSEYGGSQETQYF

abundance: .
j_gene: TRBJ1-6
v_gene: TRBV7-7
d_gene: .
CDR3nt: TGTGCCAGCAGCTTAGGACAGACCCTTGAGAAGTTTCCCCTCCACTTT
CDR3aa: CASSLGQTLEKFPLHF

abundance: .
j_gene: TRBJ2-2
v_gene: TRBV9
d_gene: TRBD2
CDR3nt: TGTGCCAGCAGCGCAGCGGGGGGAGTAACCGGGGAGCTGTTTTTT
CDR3aa: CASSAAGGVTGELFF

abundance: .
j_gene: TRBJ2-1
v_gene: TRBV28
d_gene: .
CDR3nt: TGTGCCAGCACCCTGGGGGGTAGCAATGAGCAGTTCTTC
CDR3aa: CASTLGGSNEQFF

abundance: .
j_gene: TRBJ2-1
v_gene: TRBV19
d_gene: TRBD2
CDR3nt: TGTGCCAGTAGCCAACAGACTAGCGGGAGGGCGTCCTACAATGAGCAGTTCTTC
CDR3aa: CASSQQTSGRASYNEQFF

abundance: .
j_gene: TRBJ2-7
v_gene: TRBV5-6
d_gene: .
CDR3nt: TGTGCCAGCAGCTCCACGGAGGGAAGAGACGAGCAGTACTTC
CDR3aa: CASSSTEGRDEQYF

abundance: .
j_gene: TRBJ1-2
v_gene: TRBV5-1
d_gene: .
CDR3nt: TGCGCCAGCAGCCCATGGCCAGGCCAGAAACTTATCTATGGCTACACCTTC
CDR3aa: CASSPWPGQKLIYGYTF

abundance: .
j_gene: TRBJ1-3
v_gene: TRBV5-1
d_gene: .
CDR3nt: TGCGCCAGCAGGCCTGTACAGGGCGAGGGTGGAAACACCATATATTTT
CDR3aa: CASRPVQGEGGNTIYF

abundance: few
j_gene: TRBJ1-5
v_gene: TRBV4-1
d_gene: .
CDR3nt: TGCGCCAGCAGCCAAGGAAACGCGGGAACGCAGCCCCAGCATTTT
CDR3aa: CASSQGNAGTQPQHF

abundance: .
j_gene: TRBJ2-5
v_gene: TRBV4-2
d_gene: TRBD2
CDR3nt: TGTGCCAGCAGCCAAGGAGGGTCTAGCGGGAGTGAGACCCAGTACTTC
CDR3aa: CASSQGGSSGSETQYF

abundance: few
j_gene: TRBJ1-4
v_gene: TRBV27
d_gene: TRBD1
CDR3nt: TGTGCCAGCAGTCCCGGGACAGGGAGAGAGGCTAATGAAAAACTGTTTTTT
CDR3aa: CASSPGTGREANEKLFF

abundance: .
j_gene: TRBJ1-6
v_gene: TRBV5-1
d_gene: .
CDR3nt: TGCGCCAGCAGCTTGAGTCCGGGGGATAATTCACCCCTCCACTTT
CDR3aa: CASSLSPGDNSPLHF

abundance: .
j_gene: TRBJ2-1
v_gene: TRBV5-1
d_gene: TRBD2
CDR3nt: TGCGCCAGCAGACGACTAGCGGGGGGGAGCAATGAGCAGTTCTTC
CDR3aa: CASRRLAGGSNEQFF

abundance: .
j_gene: TRBJ1-2
v_gene: TRBV4-2
d_gene: .
CDR3nt: TGTGCCAGCAGCCAAGAAGCCAAGAGTAACTATGGCTACACCTTC
CDR3aa: CASSQEAKSNYGYTF

abundance: .
j_gene: TRBJ1-5
v_gene: TRBV19
d_gene: .
CDR3nt: TGTGCCAGTAGTACTGTTCCAGGGGATGGTCAGCCCCAGCATTTT
CDR3aa: CASSTVPGDGQPQHF

abundance: .
j_gene: TRBJ2-1
v_gene: TRBV7-9
d_gene: .
CDR3nt: TGTGCCAGCAGCCTGACTGGCCGCGACAATGAGCAGTTCTTC
CDR3aa: CASSLTGRDNEQFF

abundance: .
j_gene: TRBJ2-2
v_gene: TRBV7-3
d_gene: TRBD2
CDR3nt: TGTGCCAGCAGCTTACCTAGCGGGAGGGCGACCGGGGAGCTGTTTTTT
CDR3aa: CASSLPSGRATGELFF

abundance: .
j_gene: TRBJ2-3
v_gene: TRBV5-1
d_gene: .
CDR3nt: TGCGCCAGCAGCTGGGGGACTTCAGATACGCAGTATTTT
CDR3aa: CASSWGTSDTQYF